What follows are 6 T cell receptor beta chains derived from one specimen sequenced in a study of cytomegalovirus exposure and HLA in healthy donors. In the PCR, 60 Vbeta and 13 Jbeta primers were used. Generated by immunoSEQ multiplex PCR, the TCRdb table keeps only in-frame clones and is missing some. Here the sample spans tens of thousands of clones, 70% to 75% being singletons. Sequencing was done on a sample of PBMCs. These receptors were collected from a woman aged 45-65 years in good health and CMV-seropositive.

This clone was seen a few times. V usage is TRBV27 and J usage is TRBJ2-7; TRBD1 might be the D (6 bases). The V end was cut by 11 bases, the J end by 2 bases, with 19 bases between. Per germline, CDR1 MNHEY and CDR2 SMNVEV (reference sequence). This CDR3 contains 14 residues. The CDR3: CASKVGTGTYEQYF. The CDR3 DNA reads TGTGCCTCAAAGGTGGGTACAGGGACCTACGAGCAGTACTTC.

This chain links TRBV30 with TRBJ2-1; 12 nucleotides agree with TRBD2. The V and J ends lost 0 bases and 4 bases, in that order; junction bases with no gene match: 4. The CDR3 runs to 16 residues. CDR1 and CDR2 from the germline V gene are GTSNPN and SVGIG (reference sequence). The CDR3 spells CAWSVRTSGRYNEQFF. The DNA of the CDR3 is TGTGCCTGGAGTGTACGAACTAGCGGGAGGTACAATGAGCAGTTCTTC.

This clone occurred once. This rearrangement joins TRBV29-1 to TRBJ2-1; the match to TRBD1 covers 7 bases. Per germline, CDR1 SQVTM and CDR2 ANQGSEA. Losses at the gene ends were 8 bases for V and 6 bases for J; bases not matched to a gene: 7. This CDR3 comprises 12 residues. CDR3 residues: CSLRTGGNEQFF. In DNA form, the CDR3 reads TGCAGCTTAAGGACAGGCGGCAATGAGCAGTTCTTC.

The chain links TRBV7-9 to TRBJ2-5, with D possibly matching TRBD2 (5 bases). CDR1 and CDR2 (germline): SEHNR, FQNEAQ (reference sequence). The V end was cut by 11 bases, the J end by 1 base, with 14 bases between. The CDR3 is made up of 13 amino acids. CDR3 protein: CAAEGPFQETQYF. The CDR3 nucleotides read TGTGCCGCCGAGGGTCCTTTCCAAGAGACCCAGTACTTC.

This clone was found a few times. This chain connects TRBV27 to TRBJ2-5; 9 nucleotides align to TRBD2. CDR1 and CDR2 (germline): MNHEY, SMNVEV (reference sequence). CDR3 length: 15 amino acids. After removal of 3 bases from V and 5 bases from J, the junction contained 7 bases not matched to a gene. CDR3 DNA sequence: TGTGCCAGCAGTTTCTCTCCTAGCGGGACGGAGACCCAGTACTTC. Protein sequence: CASSFSPSGTETQYF.

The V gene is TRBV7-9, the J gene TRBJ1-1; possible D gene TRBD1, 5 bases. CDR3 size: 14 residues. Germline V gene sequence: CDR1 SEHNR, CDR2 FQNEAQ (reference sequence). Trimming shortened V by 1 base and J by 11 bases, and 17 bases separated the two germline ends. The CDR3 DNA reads TGTGCCAGCAGCTTAGGGGAGGGTGGGGACGGTGCTTTCTTT. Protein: CASSLGEGGDGAFF.